What follows are 27 T cell receptor beta chains derived from one specimen sequenced in a study of T cells in Graves' hyperthyroidism and ophthalmopathy (dated by TCRdb to the late 2010s). Library preparation employed multiplex PCR. This sample was sequenced with an Illumina HiSeq 2000. TCR beta CDR3 regions were amplified from RNA transcripts. The TCR CDR3 was subjected to a first round of RT-PCR using the HTBI primer set and the Qiagen OneStep RT-PCR kit. TCRdb cleaned the public reads at Q25 with fastp, built clones with MiXCR and kept in-frame beta chains. Rows are combined by CDR3 protein, so each entry shows the most common genes and DNA. For this sample there are hundreds of thousands of distinct CDR3 sequences; 40% to 55% appear just once. Clones ranked in the top ten supply under 8.5% of the sample. Sequenced sample: peripheral blood or thyroid tissue (not recorded which). These receptors all stem from an adult man with Graves' disease, either hyperthyroidism or ophthalmopathy (not recorded which).

Ten or more counts support this clonotype. The chain has TRBV10-3 and TRBJ1-2; D is perhaps TRBD1 (5 bases). Germline V CDR1 and CDR2: ENHRY, SYGVKD. Trimming pared 5 bases from V and 6 bases from J, leaving 13 bases between. This CDR3 region has 13 residues. CDR3 in DNA: TGTGCCATCAGTATGGGACCTAATGATGGCTACACCTTC. Protein product: CAISMGPNDGYTF.

This clonotype was seen more than once but under ten times. An end of the junction does not agree with germline; a read error may underlie this. The chain has TRBV10-3 and TRBJ2-6, with D perhaps matching TRBD1 (6 bases). The CDR3 runs to 19 residues. Germline lookup yields CDR1 ENHRY and CDR2 SYGVKD. DNA of the CDR3: TGTGCCAGCAGTTGGCAACAGGGAACCTCTCTCTCTGGGGCCAACGTCCTGACTTTC. Translation: CASSWQQGTSLSGANVLTF.

There are a few counts of this clonotype. The chain couples TRBV20-1 to TRBJ1-5; no firm D call. Germline-derived CDR1 and CDR2 are DFQATT and SNEGSKA (reference sequence). This CDR3 spans 13 amino acids. V lost 6 bases to trimming and J lost 1 base, with 10 bases between them. The CDR3 reads CSAAAGSNQPQHF. The CDR3 DNA sequence: TGCAGTGCCGCGGCGGGGAGCAATCAGCCCCAGCATTTT.

This clonotype has a handful of counts. CDR3: CASSQDRASQETQYF. The CDR3 coding sequence is TGTGCCAGCAGTCAGGACAGGGCCTCCCAAGAGACCCAGTACTTC. This sequence joins TRBV2 and TRBJ2-5; 8 bases map to TRBD1. The ends lost 5 bases at V and 1 base at J; junction bases unmatched: 6. The length of the CDR3 is 15 residues. CDR1 is SNHLY, CDR2 FYNNEI, per germline.

The chain uses TRBV29-1 and TRBJ1-2; the D gene is possibly TRBD1 (5 bases). The CDR3 is 18 amino acids. Looked up from germline, CDR1 is SQVTM and CDR2 is ANQGSEA. Trimming stripped 0 bases from V and 1 base from J, with 21 bases between. The CDR3 protein is CSVEDEGIDSSVNYGYTF. The CDR3 DNA reads TGCAGCGTTGAAGATGAAGGGATCGACAGCTCCGTTAACTATGGCTACACCTTC.

This clonotype was seen only a few times. The rearrangement links TRBV11-2 to TRBJ2-7, with D unclear. The V and J ends lost 1 base and 10 bases respectively, with 11 bases between them. This CDR3 spans 12 amino acids. CDR1 is SGHAT and CDR2 is FQNNGV in the germline V gene. The CDR3, as DNA: TGTGCCAGCAGCTTAGCGTGGTCCACCCAGTACTTC. It translates to CASSLAWSTQYF.

Details on this clonotype: An end of the junction differs from the germline gene, which may be a read error. The chain recombines TRBV20-1 with TRBJ1-5, with unresolved D. Germline CDR1 DFQATT, CDR2 SNEGSKA (reference sequence). This CDR3 is 9 amino acids long. The CDR3 reads CSAAGPPHF. CDR3 nucleotides: TGCAGTGCCGCCGGGCCCCCGCATTTT.

The rearrangement uses TRBV6-6 and TRBJ2-2; D unclear. Germline V gives CDR1 MNHNY, CDR2 SVGAGI (reference sequence). CDR3 length: 13 residues. Trimming removed 7 bases from V and 0 bases from J, with 6 bases in between. This CDR3 is CASKIPNTGELFF. The DNA of the CDR3 is TGTGCCAGCAAAATCCCGAACACCGGGGAGCTGTTTTTT.

The rearrangement links TRBV29-1 to TRBJ1-3; D remains unclear. Trimming left V 8 bases short and J 0 bases short, with 2 bases between. CDR3 size: 10 residues. Germline CDR1 and CDR2: SQVTM and ANQGSEA. CDR3: CSLSGNTIYF. Here the CDR3 DNA reads TGCAGCCTCTCTGGAAACACCATATATTTT. Full variable domain (outside the CDR3, taken from reference TRBV29-1 and TRBJ1-3): SAVISQKPSRDICQRGTSLTIQCQVDSQVTMMFWYRQQPGQSLTLIATANQGSEATYESGFVIDKFPISRPNLTFSTLTVSNMSPEDSSIYLCSLSGNTIYFGEGSWLTVV.

The rearrangement uses TRBV15 and TRBJ1-6, with TRBD1 matching over 7 bases. There are 14 residues in the CDR3. Germline V lookup: CDR1 LNHNV, CDR2 YYDKDF (reference sequence). With 3 bases clipped from V and 7 bases from J, the junction kept 3 bases outside the gene matches. Here the CDR3 DNA reads TGTGCCACCAGCAGTGCGACAGGGAATTCACCCCTCCACTTT. Residues: CATSSATGNSPLHF.

This clonotype was picked up a small number of times. The J gene is TRBJ1-1, the V gene TRBV20-1; no clear D. The germline gives CDR1 DFQATT, CDR2 SNEGSKA (reference sequence). The V end lost 0 bases, the J end lost 1 base, and 6 bases lay between the germline ends. The CDR3 is 13 residues long. This CDR3 reads CSARDPRNTEAFF. The DNA for the CDR3 is TGCAGTGCTAGAGATCCCAGGAACACTGAAGCTTTCTTT.

There are a few counts of this clonotype. In DNA form, the CDR3 reads TGTGCCAGCAGCTTTGGTAGGGGAGAGACCCAGTACTTC. It codes for CASSFGRGETQYF. The gene calls are TRBV7-2 and TRBJ2-5; D perhaps matches TRBD1 (5 bases). Germline V gene data show CDR1 as SGHTA and CDR2 as FQGNSA. This CDR3 contains 13 residues. V lost 3 bases, J lost 4 bases, and 9 bases lay in between.

This chain uses TRBV15 with TRBJ1-5; 9 bases align to TRBD1. In germline, CDR1 is LNHNV, CDR2 YYDKDF (reference sequence). The CDR3 is 14 residues long. The J segment lost 11 bases and the V segment lost 0 bases, leaving 5 bases of the junction unmatched. The CDR3 DNA sequence: TGTGCCACCAGCAGAGATCTCGGGACAGGGACCCAGCATTTT. This sequence encodes CATSRDLGTGTQHF.

Only a few counts were recorded for this clonotype. The chain uses TRBV5-8 and TRBJ1-5, with 7 bases fitting TRBD1. Germline V CDR1 and CDR2: SGHTS, YDEGEE. V shed 5 bases, J shed 1 base, and the junction held 6 bases outside the gene matches. The CDR3 loop spans 15 amino acids. CDR3 residues: CASSFATGSNQPQHF. CDR3 DNA sequence: TGTGCCAGCAGTTTCGCGACAGGGAGCAATCAGCCCCAGCATTTT.

The sample holds many counts of this clonotype. The rearrangement links TRBV10-2 to TRBJ1-1; maybe TRBD1 (6 bases). CDR3 length: 13 amino acids. Germline-derived CDR1 and CDR2 are WSHSY and SAAADI. The V end lost 7 bases, the J end lost 1 base, and 10 bases lay between the germline ends. CDR3: CASTPTGNTEAFF. In nucleotides, the CDR3 is TGCGCCAGCACCCCGACAGGGAACACTGAAGCTTTCTTT.

CDR3: CSASPLAGEYEQYF. DNA for the CDR3: TGCAGTGCTAGTCCCCTAGCGGGAGAATACGAGCAGTACTTC. The chain joins TRBV20-1 to TRBJ2-7; 10 bases fit TRBD2. Per germline, CDR1 DFQATT and CDR2 SNEGSKA (reference sequence). The CDR3 covers 14 residues. After removal of 3 bases from V and 4 bases from J, the junction contained 6 bases not matched to a gene.

This clonotype was seen at least ten times. The chain carries TRBV24-1 and TRBJ1-5; D may be TRBD1 (5 bases). This CDR3 spans 14 amino acids. The ends were cut back, 5 bases at V and 5 bases at J, with 12 bases in the middle. The germline V gene has CDR1 KGHDR and CDR2 SFDVKD. CDR3 DNA sequence: TGTGCCACCAGTGCAGCAGGGCCGCATCAGCCCCAGCATTTT. Protein: CATSAAGPHQPQHF.

Concerning this clonotype itself: One end of the junction is discordant with germline, which a read error may explain. V usage is TRBV9 and J usage is TRBJ2-2; TRBD2 aligns across 11 bases. Germline assignment: CDR1 SGDLS and CDR2 YYNGEE. The CDR3 has 16 amino acids. This chain's CDR3 is CAGSVVAGGPDGELFF. DNA of the CDR3: TGTGCCGGCAGCGTAGTAGCGGGGGGGCCGGACGGGGAGCTGTTTTTT.

This clonotype came up many times. The rearrangement joins TRBV25-1 to TRBJ1-5, with 9 bases fitting TRBD1. This CDR3 contains 15 residues. J lost 1 base, V lost 2 bases, and 0 bases had no gene match. Germline-derived CDR1 and CDR2 are MGHDK and SYGVNS. The CDR3 loop reads CASSEGTGSNQPQHF. The CDR3 bases are TGTGCCAGCAGTGAAGGGACAGGGAGCAATCAGCCCCAGCATTTT.

The genes are TRBV7-9 and TRBJ1-1; maybe TRBD1 (6 bases). The V gene lost 3 bases and the J gene lost 4 bases, with 18 bases spanning the gap. Germline loops: CDR1 SEHNR, CDR2 FQNEAQ (reference sequence). CDR3 length equals 16 residues. CDR3 in amino acids: CASSLGFFGGGTEAFF. CDR3 nucleotide sequence: TGTGCCAGCAGCTTGGGTTTCTTTGGGGGCGGCACTGAAGCTTTCTTT.

In this sample, this clonotype turned up many times. The chain is built from TRBV29-1 and TRBJ2-5, with a possible D match to TRBD1 (6 bases). Trimming stripped 7 bases from V and 3 bases from J, with 12 bases between. The CDR3 totals 12 residues. Germline assignment: CDR1 SQVTM and CDR2 ANQGSEA. The CDR3: CSAGRGKETQYF. CDR3 coding DNA: TGCAGCGCCGGAAGGGGGAAAGAGACCCAGTACTTC.

The genes are TRBV20-1 and TRBJ1-1; no reliable D call. Germline CDR1 and CDR2: DFQATT and SNEGSKA (reference sequence). This CDR3 has 14 amino acids. V lost 0 bases and J 0 bases, leaving 8 bases between the germline ends. CDR3: CSARDKGLNTEAFF. The CDR3 nucleotides read TGCAGTGCTAGAGATAAGGGCCTGAACACTGAAGCTTTCTTT.

V is TRBV29-1 and J is TRBJ2-7, with D unclear. With 3 bases removed from V and 5 bases from J, the gap between germline ends came to 11 bases. Germline values: CDR1 SQVTM, CDR2 ANQGSEA. The CDR3 totals 12 residues. The CDR3 region has the DNA TGCAGCGTTGATAAGGGAAACCACGAGCAGTACTTC. Amino acids: CSVDKGNHEQYF.

This clonotype was seen ten or more times. This chain joins TRBV7-8 and TRBJ2-7, with D possibly TRBD1 on 5 matching bases. Deletions cut 1 base from V and 3 bases from J, with 7 bases between. The CDR3 is made up of 13 amino acids. Germline V gene sequence: CDR1 SGHVS, CDR2 FQNEAQ. The chain's CDR3 is CASSLDRFYEQYF. CDR3 bases: TGTGCCAGCAGCTTAGACAGGTTCTACGAGCAGTACTTC.

As regards this clonotype: This may arise from a read error, as a much more abundant clone is one base away. The genes are TRBV7-2 and TRBJ1-6, with D perhaps matching TRBD1 (6 bases). Germline V gene data show CDR1 as SGHTA and CDR2 as FQGNSA. The CDR3 is 14 amino acids. V gave up 3 bases and J gave up 7 bases, with 10 bases separating them. The DNA of the CDR3 is TGTGCCAGCAGCTTTACAGGGCCCAATTCACCCCTCCACTTT. Translating gives CASSFTGPNSPLHF.

This clonotype occurred once. The gene calls are TRBV9 and TRBJ2-5; tentatively, D is TRBD1 (5 bases). V was cut by 0 bases and J by 0 bases, with 9 bases left in between. CDR1 is SGDLS and CDR2 is YYNGEE in the germline V gene. The CDR3 has 15 residues. In DNA, the CDR3 is TGTGCCAGCAGCGTAGCTACAGGACACCAAGAGACCCAGTACTTC. This encodes CASSVATGHQETQYF.

This clonotype was seen repeatedly, ten times or more. V and J are TRBV25-1 and TRBJ1-5; TRBD1 matches at 7 bases. CDR1 is MGHDK and CDR2 is SYGVNS in the germline V gene. V gave up 1 base and J gave up 4 bases; unmatched junction bases: 1. The CDR3 has 14 amino acids. CDR3 in amino acids: CASSESGGNQPQHF. The CDR3 region has the DNA TGTGCCAGCAGTGAATCAGGGGGGAATCAGCCCCAGCATTTT.